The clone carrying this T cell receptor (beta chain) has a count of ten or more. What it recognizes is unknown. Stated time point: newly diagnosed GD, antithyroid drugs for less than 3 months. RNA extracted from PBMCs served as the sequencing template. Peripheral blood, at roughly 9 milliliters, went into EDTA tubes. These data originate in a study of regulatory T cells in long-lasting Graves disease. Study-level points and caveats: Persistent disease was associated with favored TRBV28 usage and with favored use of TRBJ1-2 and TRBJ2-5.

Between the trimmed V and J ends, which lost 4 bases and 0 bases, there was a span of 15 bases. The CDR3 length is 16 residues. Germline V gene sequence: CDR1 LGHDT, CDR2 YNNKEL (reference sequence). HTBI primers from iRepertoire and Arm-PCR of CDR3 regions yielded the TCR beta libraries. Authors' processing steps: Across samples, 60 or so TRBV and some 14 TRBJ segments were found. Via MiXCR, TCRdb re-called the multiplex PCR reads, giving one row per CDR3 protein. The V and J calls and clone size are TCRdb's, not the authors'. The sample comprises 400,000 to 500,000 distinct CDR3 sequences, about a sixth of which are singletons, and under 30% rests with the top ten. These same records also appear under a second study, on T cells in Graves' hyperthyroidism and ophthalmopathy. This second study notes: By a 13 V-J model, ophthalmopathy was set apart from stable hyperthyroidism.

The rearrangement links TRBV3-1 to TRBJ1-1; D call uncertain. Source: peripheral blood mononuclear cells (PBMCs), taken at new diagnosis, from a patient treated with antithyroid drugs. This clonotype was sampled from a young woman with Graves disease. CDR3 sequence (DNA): TGTGCCAGCAGCCCCACGACGGGGATTATGAACACTGAAGCTTTCTTT. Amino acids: CASSPTTGIMNTEAFF.